These T cell receptor beta chains were read from a single sample in a study of shared clonotypes between healthy human individuals. Produced via immunoSEQ multiplex PCR; TCRdb's table is partial and in-frame only. In the table there are hundreds of thousands of clones, around 80% of which are singletons. The sample consisted of PBMCs. These receptors were taken from a woman in her thirties or forties in good health. Some clones in this sample may be carry-over from other donors' samples. Both conserved end residues are part of each CDR3.

TRBJ1-1	TRBV30	CARTGGLDTEAFF
TRBJ2-6	TRBV2	CASSRQGYSSANVLTF
TRBJ1-3	TRBV5-4	CASSLRGTGNTIYF
TRBJ2-6	TRBV2	CASRITGSGANVLTF
TRBJ2-1	TRBV11-2	CASSLDNQVHEQFF
TRBJ1-2	TRBV7-2	CASSPLGRGIGGYTF
TRBJ2-7	TRBV6-5	CASSYGGLAGDEQYF
TRBJ2-3	TRBV27	CASSLSLGKSTDTQYF
TRBJ2-1	TRBV19	CASSIGSSYNEQFF
TRBJ1-5	TRBV30	CAWGPGQGMNQPQHF
TRBJ2-3	TRBV7-3	CASSLTSGDTQYF
TRBJ2-7	TRBV19	CASSADRGVYEQYF
TRBJ2-1	TRBV10-1	CASSEGLAGSYNEQFF
TRBJ2-1	TRBV6-4	CASSDSSYNEQFF
TRBJ1-3	TRBV6-5	CASRRGRGDTIYF
TRBJ2-3	TRBV10-3	CAIRASSGRRDTQYF
TRBJ2-3	TRBV4-1	CASSQLGLAGGPGTDTQYF
TRBJ2-7	TRBV18	CASSPPGGGGTSTYEQYF
TRBJ1-1	TRBV7-3	CASSLRANTEAFF
TRBJ1-4	TRBV19	CASSIGEINEKLFF
TRBJ2-3	TRBV21-1	CASSDPTSGKTDTQYF
TRBJ1-1	TRBV9	CASSPGTGLRTEAFF
TRBJ2-3	TRBV7-3	CASSMGQLDTQYF
TRBJ2-2	TRBV7-2	CASSLGRVDTGELFF
TRBJ2-5	TRBV19	CASSARDRIQETQYF
TRBJ2-2	TRBV7-2	CASSLAGTNTGELFF
TRBJ1-1	TRBV7-2	CASSLLPNTEAFF
TRBJ2-1	TRBV25-1	CASRATGWEQFF
TRBJ2-5	TRBV6-6	CSPPLGQETQYF
TRBJ2-7	TRBV10-1	CASSDLGYEQYF
TRBJ2-1	TRBV6-6	CASSSRGLVDEQFF
TRBJ2-7	TRBV30	CAWSLGLAGYEQYF
TRBJ2-5	TRBV30	CAWSGAGGRETQYF
TRBJ1-6	TRBV28	CASSSTGENSPLHF
TRBJ2-5	TRBV11-2	CASSSTLAHGETQYF
TRBJ2-7	TRBV27	CASSLRAGHTYEQYF
TRBJ2-7	TRBV5-6	CASSLVGAGAGEQYF
TRBJ1-1	TRBV28	CASSLADSEAFF
TRBJ1-4	TRBV15	CATSGGSGTNEKLFF
TRBJ1-2	TRBV9	CASSVTGTSDGYTF
TRBJ1-1	TRBV11-1	CASSLSGYTEAFF
TRBJ2-1	TRBV23-1	CASSHTDRGPYNEQFF
TRBJ2-7	TRBV6-6	CASKWRSLGEQYF
TRBJ1-1	TRBV5-1	CASSLQFDSTEAFF
TRBJ2-7	TRBV6-1	CASRTDRASYEQYF
TRBJ2-7	TRBV7-9	CASSPLGYEQYF
TRBJ1-2	TRBV25-1	CASSEFGLNYGYTF
TRBJ2-6	TRBV7-2	CASSPRRAGANVLTF
TRBJ1-1	TRBV4-2	CASSLGAGQLNTEAFF
TRBJ2-1	TRBV10-1	CASSQGASYNEQFF
TRBJ1-2	TRBV9	CASSAGAKMTGHLSGYTF
.	TRBV5-4	CASSFGGTSGTYEQYF
TRBJ2-1	TRBV9	CASSVAPGRGEQFF
TRBJ2-2	TRBV10-3	CATGQNTGELFF
TRBJ1-4	TRBV10-3	CAISESTNEKLFF
TRBJ1-1	TRBV28	CASSQQGMVTEAFF
TRBJ2-3	TRBV4-1	CASSQGGRPATDTQYF
TRBJ2-3	TRBV9	CASSALSGTDTQYF
TRBJ1-1	TRBV4-1	CASSLSRDRGFNTEAFF
TRBJ1-6	TRBV2	CASSEAGQPNSPLHF